The clone carrying this T cell receptor beta chain was found a few times. Its target is unknown. Sequencing of cultured CD4+ T cell DNA used the Oncomine TCR Beta short-read assay. TCRdb re-called the PCR reads with MiXCR, one entry per CDR3 protein. Of some 7,200 distinct CDR3 sequences in the sample, 37% were seen once. The sample comes from a study of vaccination and CD4 T cells after COVID-19. Across the whole study: Two doses of either BNT162b2 or mRNA-1273 vaccine went to participants. Post-COVID sampling occurred a median 101 days after diagnosis (range 35 to 161). Overlapping spike peptides of SARS-CoV-2, HCoV-NL63, HCoV-OC43 and HCoV-229E stimulated the cells.

The V and J ends lost 7 bases and 3 bases, in that order; junction bases with no gene match: 11. The CDR3 loop spans 17 amino acids. Germline loops: CDR1 MNHEY, CDR2 SVGEGT. Described treatment: approximately 9-day PBMC culture with coronavirus spike peptide pools or control peptides (ViraFEST assay). Before the COVID-19 pandemic (2011-2018), CD4+ T cells were obtained from the unexposed donor. Peptide-pool expansion of antigen-specific T cells preceded TCR sequencing in ViraFEST. The chain recombines TRBV6-2 or TRBV6-3 with TRBJ2-3, with 12 positions matching TRBD2. This sequence originates from a human donor in good health. The sequenced material came from CD4+ T cells from blood, cultured in vitro. The CDR3 sequence is CASTIIRTSGKTDTQYF. The CDR3 nucleotides read TGTGCCAGCACAATCATTAGGACTAGCGGGAAGACAGATACGCAGTATTTT.